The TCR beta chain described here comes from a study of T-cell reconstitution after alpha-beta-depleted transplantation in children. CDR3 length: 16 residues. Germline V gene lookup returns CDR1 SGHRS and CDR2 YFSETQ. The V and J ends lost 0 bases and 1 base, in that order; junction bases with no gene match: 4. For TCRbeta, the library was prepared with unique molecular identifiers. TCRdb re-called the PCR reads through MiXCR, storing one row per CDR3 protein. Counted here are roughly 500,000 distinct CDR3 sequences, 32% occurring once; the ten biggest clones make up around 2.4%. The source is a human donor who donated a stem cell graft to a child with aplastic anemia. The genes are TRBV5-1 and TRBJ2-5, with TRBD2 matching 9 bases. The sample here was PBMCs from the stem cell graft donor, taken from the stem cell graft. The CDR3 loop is CASSLGGGALQETQYF. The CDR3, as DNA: TGCGCCAGCAGCTTGGGCGGGGGGGCCCTCCAAGAGACCCAGTACTTC. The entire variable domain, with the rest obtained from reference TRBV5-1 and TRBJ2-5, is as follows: KAGVTQTPRYLIKTRGQQVTLSCSPISGHRSVSWYQQTPGQGLQFLFEYFSETQRNKGNFPGRFSGRQFSNSRSEMNVSTLELGDSALYLCASSLGGGALQETQYFGPGTRLLVL.